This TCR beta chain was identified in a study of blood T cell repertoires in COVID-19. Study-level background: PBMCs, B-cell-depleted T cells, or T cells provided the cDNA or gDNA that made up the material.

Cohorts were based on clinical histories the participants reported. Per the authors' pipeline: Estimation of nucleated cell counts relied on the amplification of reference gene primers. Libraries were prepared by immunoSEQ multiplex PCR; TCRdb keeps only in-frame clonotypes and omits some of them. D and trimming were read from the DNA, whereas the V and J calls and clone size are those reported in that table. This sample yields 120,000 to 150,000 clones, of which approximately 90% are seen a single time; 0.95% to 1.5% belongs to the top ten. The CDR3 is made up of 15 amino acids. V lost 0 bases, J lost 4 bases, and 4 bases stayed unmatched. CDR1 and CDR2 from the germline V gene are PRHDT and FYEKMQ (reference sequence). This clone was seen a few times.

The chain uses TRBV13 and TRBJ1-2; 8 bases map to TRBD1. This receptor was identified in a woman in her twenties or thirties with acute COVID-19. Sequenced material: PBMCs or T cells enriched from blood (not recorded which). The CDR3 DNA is TGTGCCAGCAGCTTAGGGGACAGGGTGGGCTATGGCTACACCTTC. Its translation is CASSLGDRVGYGYTF.